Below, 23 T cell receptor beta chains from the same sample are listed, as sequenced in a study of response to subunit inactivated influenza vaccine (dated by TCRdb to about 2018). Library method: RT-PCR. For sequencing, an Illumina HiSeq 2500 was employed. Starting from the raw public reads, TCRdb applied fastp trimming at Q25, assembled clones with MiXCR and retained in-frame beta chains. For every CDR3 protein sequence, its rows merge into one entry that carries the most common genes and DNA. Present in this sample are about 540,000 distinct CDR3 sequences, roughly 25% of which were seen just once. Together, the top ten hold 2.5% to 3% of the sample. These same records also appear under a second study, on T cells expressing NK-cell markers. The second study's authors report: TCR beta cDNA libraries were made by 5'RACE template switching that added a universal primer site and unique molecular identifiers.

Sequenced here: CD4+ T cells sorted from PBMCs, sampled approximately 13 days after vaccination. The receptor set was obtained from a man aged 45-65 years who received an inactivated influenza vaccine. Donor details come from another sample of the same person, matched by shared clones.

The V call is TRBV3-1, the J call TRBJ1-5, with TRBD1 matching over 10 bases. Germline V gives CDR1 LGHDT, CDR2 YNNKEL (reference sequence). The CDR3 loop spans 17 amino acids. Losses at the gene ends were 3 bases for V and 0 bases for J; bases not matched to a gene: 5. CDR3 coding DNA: TGTGCCAGCAGCCAGACAGGGGGCGATTATAGCAATCAGCCCCAGCATTTT. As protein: CASSQTGGDYSNQPQHF.

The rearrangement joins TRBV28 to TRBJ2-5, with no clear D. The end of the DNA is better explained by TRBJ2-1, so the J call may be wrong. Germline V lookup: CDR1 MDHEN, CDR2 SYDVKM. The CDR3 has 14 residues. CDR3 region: CASSLRRAQETQFF. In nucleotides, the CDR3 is TGTGCCAGCAGTTTACGTAGGGCCCAAGAGACCCAGTTCTTC.

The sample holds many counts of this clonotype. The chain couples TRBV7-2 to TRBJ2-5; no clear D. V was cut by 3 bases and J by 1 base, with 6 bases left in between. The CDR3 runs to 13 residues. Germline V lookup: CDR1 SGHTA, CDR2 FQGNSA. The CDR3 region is CASSFRIQETQYF. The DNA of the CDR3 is TGTGCCAGCAGCTTTAGGATCCAAGAGACCCAGTACTTC. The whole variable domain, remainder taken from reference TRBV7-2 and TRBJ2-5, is GAGVSQSPSNKVTEKGKDVELRCDPISGHTALYWYRQSLGQGLEFLIYFQGNSAPDKSGLPSDRFSAERTGGSVSTLTIQRTQQEDSAVYLCASSFRIQETQYFGPGTRLLVL.

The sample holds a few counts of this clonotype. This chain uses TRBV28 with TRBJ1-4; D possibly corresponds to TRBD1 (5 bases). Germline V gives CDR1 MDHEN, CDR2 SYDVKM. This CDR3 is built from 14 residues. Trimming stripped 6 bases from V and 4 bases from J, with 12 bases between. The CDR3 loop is CASRTGPSNEKLFF. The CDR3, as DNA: TGTGCCAGCAGGACGGGACCGAGTAATGAAAAACTGTTTTTT.

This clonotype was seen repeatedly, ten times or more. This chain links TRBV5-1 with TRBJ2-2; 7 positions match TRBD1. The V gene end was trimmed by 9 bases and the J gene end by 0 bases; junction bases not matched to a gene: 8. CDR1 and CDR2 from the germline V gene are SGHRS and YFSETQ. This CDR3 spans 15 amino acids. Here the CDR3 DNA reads TGCGCCACCACGACAGGGCCGCCGAACACCGGGGAGCTGTTTTTT. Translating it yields CATTTGPPNTGELFF.

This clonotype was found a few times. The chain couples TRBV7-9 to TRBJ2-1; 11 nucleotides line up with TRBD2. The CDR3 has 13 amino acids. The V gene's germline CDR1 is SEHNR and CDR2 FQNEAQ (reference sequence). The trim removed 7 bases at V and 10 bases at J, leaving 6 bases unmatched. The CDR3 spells CASIILAGGEQFF. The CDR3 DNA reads TGTGCCAGCATCATTCTAGCGGGGGGAGAGCAGTTCTTC.

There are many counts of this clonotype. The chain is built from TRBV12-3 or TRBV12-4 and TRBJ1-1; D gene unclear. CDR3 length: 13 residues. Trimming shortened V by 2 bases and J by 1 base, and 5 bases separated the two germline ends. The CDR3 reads CASSLHQNTEAFF. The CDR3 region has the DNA TGTGCCAGCAGTTTACACCAGAACACTGAAGCTTTCTTT.

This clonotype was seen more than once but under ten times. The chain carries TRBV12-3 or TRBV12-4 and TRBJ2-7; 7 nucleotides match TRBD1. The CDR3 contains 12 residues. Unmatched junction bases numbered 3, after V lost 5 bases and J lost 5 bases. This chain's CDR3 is CASSKQGNEQYF. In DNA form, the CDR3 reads TGTGCCAGCAGTAAACAGGGGAACGAGCAGTACTTC.

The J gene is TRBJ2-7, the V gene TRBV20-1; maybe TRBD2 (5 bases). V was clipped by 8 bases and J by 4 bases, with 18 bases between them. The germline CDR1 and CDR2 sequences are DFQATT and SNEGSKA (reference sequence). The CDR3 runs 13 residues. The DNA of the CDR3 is TGCAGTAACAAGTCGCCCGGGGAATACGAGCAGTACTTC. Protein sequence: CSNKSPGEYEQYF.

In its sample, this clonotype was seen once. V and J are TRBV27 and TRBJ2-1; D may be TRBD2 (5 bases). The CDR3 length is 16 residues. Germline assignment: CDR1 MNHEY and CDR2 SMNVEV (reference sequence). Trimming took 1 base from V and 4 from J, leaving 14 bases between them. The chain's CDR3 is CASSLFSADQYNEQFF. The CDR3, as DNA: TGTGCCAGCAGTTTATTTTCAGCGGATCAATACAATGAGCAGTTCTTC.

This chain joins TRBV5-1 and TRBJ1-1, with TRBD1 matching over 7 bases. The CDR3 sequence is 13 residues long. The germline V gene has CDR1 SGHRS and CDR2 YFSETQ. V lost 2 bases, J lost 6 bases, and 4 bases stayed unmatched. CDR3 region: CASSLPQGAEAFF. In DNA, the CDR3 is TGCGCCAGCAGCTTACCCCAGGGGGCTGAAGCTTTCTTT.

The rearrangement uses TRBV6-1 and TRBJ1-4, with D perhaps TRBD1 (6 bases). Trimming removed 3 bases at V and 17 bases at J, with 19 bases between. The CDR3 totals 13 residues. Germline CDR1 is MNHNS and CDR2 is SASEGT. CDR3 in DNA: TGTGCCAGCAGTGACGCCCGGGACAAATTTTCCTTTTTT. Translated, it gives CASSDARDKFSFF.

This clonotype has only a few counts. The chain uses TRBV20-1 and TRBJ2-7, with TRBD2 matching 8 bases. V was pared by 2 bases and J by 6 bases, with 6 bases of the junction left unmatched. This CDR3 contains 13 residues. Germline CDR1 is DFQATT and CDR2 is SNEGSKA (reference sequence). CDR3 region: CSARPGGRGEQYF. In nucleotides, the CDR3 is TGCAGTGCTAGACCGGGGGGGAGAGGCGAGCAGTACTTC.

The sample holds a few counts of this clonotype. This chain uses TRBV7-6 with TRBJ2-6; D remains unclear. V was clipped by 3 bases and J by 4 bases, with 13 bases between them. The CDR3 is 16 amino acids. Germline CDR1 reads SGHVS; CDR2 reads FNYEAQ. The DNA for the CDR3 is TGTGCCAGCAGCTTTCTGGAGCAAGCCGGGGCCAACGTCCTGACTTTC. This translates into CASSFLEQAGANVLTF.

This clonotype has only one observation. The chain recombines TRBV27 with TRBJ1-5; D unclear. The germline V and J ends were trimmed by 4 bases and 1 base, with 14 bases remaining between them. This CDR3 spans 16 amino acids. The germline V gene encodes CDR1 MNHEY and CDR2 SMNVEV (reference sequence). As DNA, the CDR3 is TGTGCCAGCAGTTCTACGATTACCGGGAGCAATCAGCCCCAGCATTTT. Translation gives CASSSTITGSNQPQHF.

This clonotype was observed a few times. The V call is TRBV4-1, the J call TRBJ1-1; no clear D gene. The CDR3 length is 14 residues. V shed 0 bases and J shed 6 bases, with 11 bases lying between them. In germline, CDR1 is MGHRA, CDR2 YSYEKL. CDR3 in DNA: TGCGCCAGCAGCCAAGAACCGGTCTCCTCTGAAGCTTTCTTT. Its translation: CASSQEPVSSEAFF.

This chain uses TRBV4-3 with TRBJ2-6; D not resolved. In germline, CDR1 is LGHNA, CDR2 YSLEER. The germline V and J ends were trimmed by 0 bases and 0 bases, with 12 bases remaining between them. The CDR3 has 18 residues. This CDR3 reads CASSQDVWRASGANVLTF. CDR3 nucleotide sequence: TGCGCCAGCAGCCAAGATGTTTGGCGCGCCTCTGGGGCCAACGTCCTGACTTTC.

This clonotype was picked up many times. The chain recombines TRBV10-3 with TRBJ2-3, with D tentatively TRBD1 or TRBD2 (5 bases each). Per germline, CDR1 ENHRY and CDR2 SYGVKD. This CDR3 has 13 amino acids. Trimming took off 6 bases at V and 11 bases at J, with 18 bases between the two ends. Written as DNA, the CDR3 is TGTGCCATCAGGGAAAGGGACCACCCTTGGCAGTATTTT. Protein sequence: CAIRERDHPWQYF.

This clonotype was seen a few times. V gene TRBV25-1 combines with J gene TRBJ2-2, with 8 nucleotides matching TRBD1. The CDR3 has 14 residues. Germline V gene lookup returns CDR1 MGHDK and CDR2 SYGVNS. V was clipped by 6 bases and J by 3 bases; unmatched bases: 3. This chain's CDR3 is CASSGTGDTGELFF. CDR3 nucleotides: TGTGCCAGCAGCGGGACAGGAGACACCGGGGAGCTGTTTTTT.

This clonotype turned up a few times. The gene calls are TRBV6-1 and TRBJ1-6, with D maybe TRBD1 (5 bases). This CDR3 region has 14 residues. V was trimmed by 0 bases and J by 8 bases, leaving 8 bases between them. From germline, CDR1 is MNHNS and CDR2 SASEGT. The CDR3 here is CASSEAGVYSPLHF. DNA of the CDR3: TGTGCCAGCAGTGAAGCGGGGGTATATTCACCCCTCCACTTT.

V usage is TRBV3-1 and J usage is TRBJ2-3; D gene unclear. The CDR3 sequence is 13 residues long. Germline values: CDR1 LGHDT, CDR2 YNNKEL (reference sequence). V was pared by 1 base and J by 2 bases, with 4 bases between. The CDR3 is CASSQGYTDTQYF. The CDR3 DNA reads TGTGCCAGCAGCCAAGGATACACAGATACGCAGTATTTT.

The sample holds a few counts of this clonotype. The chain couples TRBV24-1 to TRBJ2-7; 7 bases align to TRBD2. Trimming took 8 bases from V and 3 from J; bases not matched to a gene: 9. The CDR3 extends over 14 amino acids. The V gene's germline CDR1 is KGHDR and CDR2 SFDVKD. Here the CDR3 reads CATTRRGGFYEQYF. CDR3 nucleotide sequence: TGTGCCACCACCCGTCGCGGGGGTTTCTACGAGCAGTACTTC.

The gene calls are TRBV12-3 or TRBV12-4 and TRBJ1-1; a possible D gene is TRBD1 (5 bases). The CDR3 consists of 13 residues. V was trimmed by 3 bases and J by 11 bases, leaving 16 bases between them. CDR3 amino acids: CASSFGEGLRAFF. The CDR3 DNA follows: TGTGCCAGCAGTTTCGGGGAGGGACTCAGGGCTTTCTTT.